The TCR beta chain described here comes from a study of blood T cells in healthy people across ages. Through a sample-barcoded 5' primer and a J-beta primer mix, a second PCR was run for roughly 6 to 11 cycles. Every sample gave at least 2.5 million paired-end reads containing CDR3. TCRdb independently ran MiXCR on the 5' RACE reads; one entry per CDR3 protein. The data show about 640,000 distinct CDR3 sequences, with around three fifths seen just once and approximately 40% held by the top ten. General study points: Observed TCR beta diversity showed a strong correlation with the percentage of naive T cells as measured by flow cytometry.

This clonotype has a handful of counts. What it recognizes is unknown. Germline V gene data show CDR1 as ENHRY and CDR2 as SYGVKD. The CDR3 is made up of 13 amino acids. The V gene lost 0 bases and the J gene lost 6 bases, with 8 bases spanning the gap. Sequenced: blood. The TCR was taken from a man in his sixties in good health. The chain combines TRBV10-3 with TRBJ1-2; D remains ambiguous. The CDR3: CAISESDLNGYTF. As DNA, the CDR3 is TGTGCCATCAGTGAGTCTGATCTCAATGGCTACACCTTC.